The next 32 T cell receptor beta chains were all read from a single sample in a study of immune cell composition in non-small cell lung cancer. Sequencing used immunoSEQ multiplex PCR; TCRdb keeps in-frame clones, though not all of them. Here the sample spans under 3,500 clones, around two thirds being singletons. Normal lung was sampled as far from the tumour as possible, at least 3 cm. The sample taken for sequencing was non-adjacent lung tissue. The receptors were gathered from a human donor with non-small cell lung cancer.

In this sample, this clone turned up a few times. In DNA, the CDR3 is TGTGCCAGTAGTATGTTTGGACAGGGTGTCGGTCAGCCCCAGCATTTT. Amino acid sequence: CASSMFGQGVGQPQHF. J is TRBJ1-5 and V is TRBV19; TRBD1 agrees at 8 bases. Germline loops: CDR1 LNHDA, CDR2 SQIVND (reference sequence). The CDR3 extends over 16 amino acids. The J segment lost 6 bases and the V segment lost 3 bases, leaving 10 bases of the junction unmatched.

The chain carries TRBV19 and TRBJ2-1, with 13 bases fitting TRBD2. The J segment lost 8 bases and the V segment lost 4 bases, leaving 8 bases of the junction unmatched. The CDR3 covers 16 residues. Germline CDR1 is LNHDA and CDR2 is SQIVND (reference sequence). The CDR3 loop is CASSTSLLAGGDEQFF. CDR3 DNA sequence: TGTGCCAGTAGTACCTCGTTACTAGCGGGGGGGGATGAGCAGTTCTTC.

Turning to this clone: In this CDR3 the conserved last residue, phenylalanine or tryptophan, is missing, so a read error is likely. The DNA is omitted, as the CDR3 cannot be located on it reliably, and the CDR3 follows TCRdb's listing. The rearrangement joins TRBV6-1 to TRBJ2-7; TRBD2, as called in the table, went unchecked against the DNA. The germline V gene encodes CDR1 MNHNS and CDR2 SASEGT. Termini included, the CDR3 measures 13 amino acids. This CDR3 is CASSSPGGGGAAL.

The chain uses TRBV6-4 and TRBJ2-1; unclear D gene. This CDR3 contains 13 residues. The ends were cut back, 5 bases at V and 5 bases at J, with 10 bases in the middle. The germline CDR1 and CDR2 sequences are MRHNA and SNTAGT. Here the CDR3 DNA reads TGTGCCAGCAGTCGGTCCCTAAACAATGAGCAGTTCTTC. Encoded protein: CASSRSLNNEQFF.

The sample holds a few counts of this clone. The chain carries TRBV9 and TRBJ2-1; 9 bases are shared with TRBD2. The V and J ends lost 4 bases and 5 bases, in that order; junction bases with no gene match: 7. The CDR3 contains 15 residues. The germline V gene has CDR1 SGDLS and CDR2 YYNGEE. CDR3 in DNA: TGTGCCAGCAGCCCTTTAGCGGGGGACAACAATGAGCAGTTCTTC. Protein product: CASSPLAGDNNEQFF.

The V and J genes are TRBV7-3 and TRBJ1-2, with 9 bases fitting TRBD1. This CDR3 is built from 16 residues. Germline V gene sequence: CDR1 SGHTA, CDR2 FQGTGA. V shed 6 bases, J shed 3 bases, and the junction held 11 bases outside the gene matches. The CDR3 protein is CASSPSAGQGHYGYTF. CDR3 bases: TGTGCCAGCAGTCCTTCAGCCGGACAGGGGCACTATGGCTACACCTTC. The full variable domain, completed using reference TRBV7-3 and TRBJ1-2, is GAGVSQTPSNKVTEKGKYVELRCDPISGHTALYWYRQSLGQGPEFLIYFQGTGAADDSGLPNDRFFAVRPEGSVSTLKIQRTERGDSAVYLCASSPSAGQGHYGYTFGSGTRLTVV.

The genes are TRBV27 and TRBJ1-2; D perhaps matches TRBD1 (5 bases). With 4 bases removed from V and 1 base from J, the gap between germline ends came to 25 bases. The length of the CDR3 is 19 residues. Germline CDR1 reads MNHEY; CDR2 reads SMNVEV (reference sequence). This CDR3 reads CASSSLSQDTDVFNYGYTF. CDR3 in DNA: TGTGCCAGCAGTTCCCTCTCCCAGGACACCGATGTATTTAACTATGGCTACACCTTC.

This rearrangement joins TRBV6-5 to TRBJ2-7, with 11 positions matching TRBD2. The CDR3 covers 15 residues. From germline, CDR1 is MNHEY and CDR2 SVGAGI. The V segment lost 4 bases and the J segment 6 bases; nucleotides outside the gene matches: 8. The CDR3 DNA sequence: TGTGCCAGCAGTTCCCCCGGGACTAGCGGTATCGAGCAGTACTTC. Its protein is CASSSPGTSGIEQYF.

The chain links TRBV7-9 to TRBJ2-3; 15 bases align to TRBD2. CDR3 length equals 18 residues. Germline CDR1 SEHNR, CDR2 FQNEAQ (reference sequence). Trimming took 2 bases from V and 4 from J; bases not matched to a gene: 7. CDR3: CASSLPKGLAGGPDTQYF. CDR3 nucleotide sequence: TGTGCCAGCAGCTTACCGAAAGGACTAGCGGGGGGGCCAGATACGCAGTATTTT.

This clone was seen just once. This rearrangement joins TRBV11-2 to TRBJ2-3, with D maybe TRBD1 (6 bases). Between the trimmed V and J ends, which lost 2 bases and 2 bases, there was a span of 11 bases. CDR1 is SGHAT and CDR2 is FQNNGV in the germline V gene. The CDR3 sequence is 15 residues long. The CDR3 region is CASSLQGTNTDTQYF. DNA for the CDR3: TGTGCCAGCAGCTTACAGGGGACAAACACAGATACGCAGTATTTT. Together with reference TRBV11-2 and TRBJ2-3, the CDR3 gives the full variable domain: EAGVAQSPRYKIIEKRQSVAFWCNPISGHATLYWYQQILGQGPKLLIQFQNNGVVDDSQLPKDRFSAERLKGVDSTLKIQPAKLEDSAVYLCASSLQGTNTDTQYFGPGTRLTVL.

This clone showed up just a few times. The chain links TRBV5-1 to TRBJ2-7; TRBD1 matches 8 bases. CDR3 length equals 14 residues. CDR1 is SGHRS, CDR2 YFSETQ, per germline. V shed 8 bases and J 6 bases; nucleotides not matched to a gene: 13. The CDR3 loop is CASNTGTGAREQYF. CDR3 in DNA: TGCGCCAGTAACACCGGGACAGGCGCTCGCGAGCAGTACTTC.

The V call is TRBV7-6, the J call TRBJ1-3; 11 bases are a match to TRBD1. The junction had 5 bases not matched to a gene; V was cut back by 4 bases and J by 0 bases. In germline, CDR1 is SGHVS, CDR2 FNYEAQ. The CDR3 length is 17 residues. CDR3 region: CASSSGQGAYSGNTIYF. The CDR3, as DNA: TGTGCCAGCAGCTCTGGACAGGGGGCCTACTCTGGAAACACCATATATTTT.

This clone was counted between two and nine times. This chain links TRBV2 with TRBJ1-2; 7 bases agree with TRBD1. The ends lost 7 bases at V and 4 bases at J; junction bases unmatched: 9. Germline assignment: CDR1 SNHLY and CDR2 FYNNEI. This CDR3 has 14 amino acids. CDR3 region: CASTQIRDSYGYTF. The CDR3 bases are TGTGCCAGCACCCAGATCCGGGACAGCTATGGCTACACCTTC. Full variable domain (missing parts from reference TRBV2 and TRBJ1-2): EPEVTQTPSHQVTQMGQEVILRCVPISNHLYFYWYRQILGQKVEFLVSFYNNEISEKSEIFDDQFSVERPDGSNFTLKIRSTKLEDSAMYFCASTQIRDSYGYTFGSGTRLTVV.

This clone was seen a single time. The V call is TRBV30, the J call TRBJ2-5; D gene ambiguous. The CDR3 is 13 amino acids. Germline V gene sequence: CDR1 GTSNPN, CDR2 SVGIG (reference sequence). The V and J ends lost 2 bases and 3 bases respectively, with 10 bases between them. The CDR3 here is CAWSLGLKETQYF. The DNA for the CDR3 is TGTGCCTGGAGTCTCGGTCTCAAAGAGACCCAGTACTTC.

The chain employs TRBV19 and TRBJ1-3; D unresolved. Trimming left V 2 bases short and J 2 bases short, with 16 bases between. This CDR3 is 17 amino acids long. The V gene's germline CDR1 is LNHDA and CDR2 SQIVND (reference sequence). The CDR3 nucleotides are TGTGCCAGTAGTATACTGCTTCCGAATACGGCTGGAAACACCATATATTTT. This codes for CASSILLPNTAGNTIYF.

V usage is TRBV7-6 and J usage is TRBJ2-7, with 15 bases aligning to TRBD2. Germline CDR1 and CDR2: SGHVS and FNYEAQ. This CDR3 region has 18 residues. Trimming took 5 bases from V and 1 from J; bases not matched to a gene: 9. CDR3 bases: TGTGCCAGCAGCGGGGGGACTAGCGGGGGGACAACGTCCTACGAGCAGTACTTC. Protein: CASSGGTSGGTTSYEQYF.

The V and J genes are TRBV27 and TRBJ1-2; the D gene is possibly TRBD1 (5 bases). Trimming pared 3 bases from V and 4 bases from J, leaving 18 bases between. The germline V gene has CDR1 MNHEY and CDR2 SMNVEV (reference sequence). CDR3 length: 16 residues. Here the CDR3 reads CASSFFSRGGAYGYTF. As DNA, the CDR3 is TGTGCCAGCAGTTTTTTCTCCCGCGGTGGGGCCTATGGCTACACCTTC.

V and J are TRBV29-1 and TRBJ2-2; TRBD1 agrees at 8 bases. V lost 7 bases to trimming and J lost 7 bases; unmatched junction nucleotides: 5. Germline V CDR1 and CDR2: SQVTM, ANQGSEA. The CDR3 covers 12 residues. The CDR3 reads CSGTGRNGELFF. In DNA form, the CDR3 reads TGCAGCGGGACAGGGCGGAACGGGGAGCTGTTTTTT.

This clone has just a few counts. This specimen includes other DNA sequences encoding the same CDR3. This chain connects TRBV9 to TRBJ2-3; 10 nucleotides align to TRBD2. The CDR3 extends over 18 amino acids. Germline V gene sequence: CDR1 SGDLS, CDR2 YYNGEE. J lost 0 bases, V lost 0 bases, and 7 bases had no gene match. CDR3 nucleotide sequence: TGTGCCAGCAGCGTAGCTAGCGGGGGTCTGACTAGCACAGATACGCAGTATTTT. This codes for CASSVASGGLTSTDTQYF.

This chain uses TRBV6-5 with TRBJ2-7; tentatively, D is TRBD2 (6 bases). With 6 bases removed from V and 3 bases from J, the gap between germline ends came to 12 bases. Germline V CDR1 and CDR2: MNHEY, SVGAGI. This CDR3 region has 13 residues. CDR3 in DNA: TGTGCCAGCAGAAACCCGGGGGACTACGAGCAGTACTTC. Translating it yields CASRNPGDYEQYF.

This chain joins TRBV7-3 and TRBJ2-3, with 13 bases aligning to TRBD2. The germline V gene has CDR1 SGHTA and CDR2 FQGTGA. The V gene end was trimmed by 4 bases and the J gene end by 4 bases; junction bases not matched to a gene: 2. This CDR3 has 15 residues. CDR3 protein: CASSWTSGGSDTQYF. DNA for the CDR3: TGTGCCAGCAGCTGGACTAGCGGGGGCTCAGATACGCAGTATTTT.

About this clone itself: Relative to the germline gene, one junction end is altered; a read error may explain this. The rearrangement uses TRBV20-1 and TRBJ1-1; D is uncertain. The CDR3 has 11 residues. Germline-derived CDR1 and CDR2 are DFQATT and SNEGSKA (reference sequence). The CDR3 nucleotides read TGCAGCGAGAGGAGGAACGCTGAAGCTTTCTTT. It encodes CSERRNAEAFF.

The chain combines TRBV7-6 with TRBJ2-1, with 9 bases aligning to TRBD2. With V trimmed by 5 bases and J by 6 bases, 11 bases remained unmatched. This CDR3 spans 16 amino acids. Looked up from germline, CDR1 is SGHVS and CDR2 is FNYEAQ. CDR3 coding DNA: TGTGCCAGCAGCCCGTGGTTAGCGGGGGCTGTCAATGAGCAGTTCTTC. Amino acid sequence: CASSPWLAGAVNEQFF. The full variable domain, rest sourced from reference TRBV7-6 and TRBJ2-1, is GAGVSQSPRYKVTKRGQDVALRCDPISGHVSLYWYRQALGQGPEFLTYFNYEAQQDKSGLPNDRFSAERPEGSISTLTIQRTEQRDSAMYRCASSPWLAGAVNEQFFGPGTRLTVL.

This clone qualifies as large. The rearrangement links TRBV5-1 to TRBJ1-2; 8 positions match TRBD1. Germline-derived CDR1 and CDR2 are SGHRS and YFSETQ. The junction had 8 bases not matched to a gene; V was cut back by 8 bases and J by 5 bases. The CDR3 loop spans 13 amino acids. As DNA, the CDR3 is TGCGCCAGTTTTGGACAGGGTGAATATGGCTACACCTTC. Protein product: CASFGQGEYGYTF. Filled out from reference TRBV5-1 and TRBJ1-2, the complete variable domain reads KAGVTQTPRYLIKTRGQQVTLSCSPISGHRSVSWYQQTPGQGLQFLFEYFSETQRNKGNFPGRFSGRQFSNSRSEMNVSTLELGDSALYLCASFGQGEYGYTFGSGTRLTVV.

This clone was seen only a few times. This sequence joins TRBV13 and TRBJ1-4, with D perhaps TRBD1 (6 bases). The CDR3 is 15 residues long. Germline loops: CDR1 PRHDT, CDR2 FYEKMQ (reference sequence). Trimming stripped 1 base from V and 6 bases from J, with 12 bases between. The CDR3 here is CASSLDRAGDEKLFF. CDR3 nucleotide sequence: TGTGCCAGCAGCTTAGATAGGGCAGGGGATGAAAAACTGTTTTTT. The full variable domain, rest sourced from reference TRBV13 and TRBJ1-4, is AAGVIQSPRHLIKEKRETATLKCYPIPRHDTVYWYQQGPGQDPQFLISFYEKMQSDKGSIPDRFSAQQFSDYHSELNMSSLELGDSALYFCASSLDRAGDEKLFFGSGTQLSVL.

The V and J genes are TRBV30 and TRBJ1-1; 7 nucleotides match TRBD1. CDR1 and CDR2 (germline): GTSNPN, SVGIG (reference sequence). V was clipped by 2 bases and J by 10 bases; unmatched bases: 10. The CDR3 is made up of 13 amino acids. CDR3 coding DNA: TGTGCCTGGAGTATCACAGGGGATGGGGGAGCTTTCTTT. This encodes CAWSITGDGGAFF.

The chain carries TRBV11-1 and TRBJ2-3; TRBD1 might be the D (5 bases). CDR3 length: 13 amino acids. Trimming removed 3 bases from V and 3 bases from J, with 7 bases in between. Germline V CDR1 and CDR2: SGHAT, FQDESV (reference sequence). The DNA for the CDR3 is TGTGCCAGCAGCTTGGGGCCAACAGATACGCAGTATTTT. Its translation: CASSLGPTDTQYF.

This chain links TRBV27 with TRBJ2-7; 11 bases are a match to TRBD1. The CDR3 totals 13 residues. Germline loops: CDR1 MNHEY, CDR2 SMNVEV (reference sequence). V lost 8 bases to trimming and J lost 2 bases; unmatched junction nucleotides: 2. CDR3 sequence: CASWDRGTYEQYF. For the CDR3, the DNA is TGTGCCAGCTGGGACAGGGGGACCTACGAGCAGTACTTC.

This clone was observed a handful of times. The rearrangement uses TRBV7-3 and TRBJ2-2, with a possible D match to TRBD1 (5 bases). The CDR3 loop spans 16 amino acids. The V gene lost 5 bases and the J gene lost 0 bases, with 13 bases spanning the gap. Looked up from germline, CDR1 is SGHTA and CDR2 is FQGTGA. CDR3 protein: CASSTEWGSNTGELFF. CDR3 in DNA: TGTGCCAGCAGCACCGAGTGGGGCTCGAACACCGGGGAGCTGTTTTTT.

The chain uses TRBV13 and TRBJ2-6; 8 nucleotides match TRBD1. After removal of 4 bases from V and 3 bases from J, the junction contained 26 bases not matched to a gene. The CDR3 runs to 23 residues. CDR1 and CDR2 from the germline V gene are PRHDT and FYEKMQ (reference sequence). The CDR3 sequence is CASSSLVPLTLWGQEGGANVLTF. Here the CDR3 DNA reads TGTGCCAGCAGCTCCCTAGTCCCCTTAACATTGTGGGGACAGGAAGGTGGGGCCAACGTCCTGACTTTC.

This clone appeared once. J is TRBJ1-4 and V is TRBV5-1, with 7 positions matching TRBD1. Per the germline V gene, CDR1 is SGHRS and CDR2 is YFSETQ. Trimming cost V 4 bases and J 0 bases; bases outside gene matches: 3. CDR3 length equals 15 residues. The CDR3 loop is CASSRGTATNEKLFF. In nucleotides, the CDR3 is TGCGCCAGCAGCCGCGGGACAGCAACTAATGAAAAACTGTTTTTT.

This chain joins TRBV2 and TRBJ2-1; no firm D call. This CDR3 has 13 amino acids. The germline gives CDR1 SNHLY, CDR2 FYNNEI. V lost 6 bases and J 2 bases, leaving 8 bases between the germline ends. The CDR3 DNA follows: TGTGCCAGCAGACGAGAGGCCTACAATGAGCAGTTCTTC. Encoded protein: CASRREAYNEQFF.